This T cell receptor (beta chain) is from a study of breast tumors, draining lymph nodes, adjacent tissues. This clonotype came up many times. TCRdb processed the multiplex PCR reads anew with MiXCR; each CDR3 protein has one entry. The repertoire holds under 45,000 distinct CDR3 sequences, with 35% to 40% as singletons. The CDR3 extends over 15 amino acids. Trimming shortened V by 3 bases and J by 0 bases, and 8 bases separated the two germline ends. Germline V gene sequence: CDR1 SGHTA, CDR2 FQGTGA. V and J are TRBV7-3 and TRBJ2-2; D is uncertain. This sequence was found in a female donor with breast cancer. Some clones in this sample may be carry-over from other donors' samples. The source material was breast tumor tissue. The CDR3 DNA reads as TGTGCCAGCAGCTTTTCGGCTTCGAACACCGGGGAGCTGTTTTTT. It specifies CASSFSASNTGELFF. Combining the CDR3 with reference TRBV7-3 and TRBJ2-2 gives the whole variable domain GAGVSQTPSNKVTEKGKYVELRCDPISGHTALYWYRQSLGQGPEFLIYFQGTGAADDSGLPNDRFFAVRPEGSVSTLKIQRTERGDSAVYLCASSFSASNTGELFFGEGSRLTVL.